A single sample is the source of the 19 T cell receptor beta chains below, sequenced in a study of blood T cell repertoires in COVID-19. TCRdb keeps only in-frame clones here, not all; method: immunoSEQ multiplex PCR. The sample carries about 57,000 clones, around 90% recorded once. Sequenced material: peripheral blood. The receptors here all came from a woman aged 80 or older with COVID-19, enrolled during active disease.

This chain connects TRBV5-1 to TRBJ2-5; TRBD2 agrees at 13 bases. The CDR3 sequence is 14 residues long. The germline CDR1 and CDR2 sequences are SGHRS and YFSETQ. The V gene end was trimmed by 5 bases and the J gene end by 4 bases; junction bases not matched to a gene: 2. The CDR3 here is CASSWTSGGETQYF. CDR3 sequence (DNA): TGCGCCAGCAGTTGGACTAGCGGGGGAGAGACCCAGTACTTC. Full variable domain (remainder filled in from reference TRBV5-1 and TRBJ2-5): KAGVTQTPRYLIKTRGQQVTLSCSPISGHRSVSWYQQTPGQGLQFLFEYFSETQRNKGNFPGRFSGRQFSNSRSEMNVSTLELGDSALYLCASSWTSGGETQYFGPGTRLLVL.

The rearrangement links TRBV6-6 to TRBJ1-5; TRBD1 agrees at 8 bases. This CDR3 has 12 residues. From germline, CDR1 is MNHNY and CDR2 SVGAGI (reference sequence). J was trimmed by 11 bases and V by 6 bases; bases with no gene match: 6. This CDR3 is CASSPGQGTQHF. CDR3 coding DNA: TGTGCCAGCAGCCCCGGACAGGGTACCCAGCATTTT.

This clone occurred once. The rearrangement links TRBV6-5 to TRBJ2-1; TRBD2 is a possible D gene (6 bases). Germline assignment: CDR1 MNHEY and CDR2 SVGAGI. The CDR3 loop spans 12 amino acids. The DNA for the CDR3 is TGTGCGGGCGGGGTGGTTTACAATGAGCAGTTCTTC. As protein: CAGGVVYNEQFF.

V usage is TRBV7-2 and J usage is TRBJ2-3; tentative D call: TRBD2 (7 bases). Germline CDR1 is SGHTA and CDR2 is FQGNSA. The V end lost 3 bases, the J end lost 2 bases, and 12 bases lay between the germline ends. The CDR3 sequence is 15 residues long. The CDR3 protein is CASSFAGAYTDTQYF. Written as DNA, the CDR3 is TGTGCCAGCAGCTTTGCGGGGGCATACACAGATACGCAGTATTTT.

The CDR3 region is CASSQGHQPQHF. The DNA for the CDR3 is TGTGCCAGCTCACAGGGGCACCAGCCCCAGCATTTT. The rearrangement uses TRBV18 and TRBJ1-5; maybe TRBD1 (5 bases). The CDR3 has 12 residues. Germline V lookup: CDR1 KGHSH, CDR2 LQKENI. The ends were cut back, 4 bases at V and 7 bases at J, with 8 bases in the middle. Full variable domain (rest looked up from reference TRBV18 and TRBJ1-5): NAGVMQNPRHLVRRRGQEARLRCSPMKGHSHVYWYRQLPEEGLKFMVYLQKENIIDESGMPKERFSAEFPKEGPSILRIQQVVRGDSAAYFCASSQGHQPQHFGDGTRLSIL.

The V call is TRBV6-5, the J call TRBJ1-2; perhaps TRBD1 as D (5 bases). The CDR3 has 14 amino acids. CDR1 is MNHEY and CDR2 is SVGAGI in the germline V gene. The V end was cut by 2 bases, the J end by 3 bases, with 10 bases between. As DNA, the CDR3 is TGTGCCAGCAGTTACGACAGCCCCCACTATGGCTACACCTTC. Its protein is CASSYDSPHYGYTF.

The chain employs TRBV20-1 and TRBJ2-7, with 7 bases fitting TRBD1. Per the germline V gene, CDR1 is DFQATT and CDR2 is SNEGSKA (reference sequence). V lost 3 bases, J lost 6 bases, and 14 bases stayed unmatched. This CDR3 is built from 15 residues. As DNA, the CDR3 is TGCAGTGCTAGTAGAGGTGACAGGGCGGACGGCGAGCAGTACTTC. Protein sequence: CSASRGDRADGEQYF.

The rearrangement joins TRBV5-1 to TRBJ2-7, with 9 nucleotides matching TRBD1. The ends lost 3 bases at V and 4 bases at J; junction bases unmatched: 8. In germline, CDR1 is SGHRS, CDR2 YFSETQ. The CDR3 loop spans 15 amino acids. Here the CDR3 DNA reads TGCGCCAGCAGCTCCCAAGGGACAGGGAGTTACGAGCAGTACTTC. This sequence encodes CASSSQGTGSYEQYF.

The CDR3 protein is CASSLVGDKREQYF. CDR3 nucleotide sequence: TGTGCCAGCAGCTTGGTCGGGGACAAAAGGGAGCAGTACTTC. The chain joins TRBV5-6 to TRBJ2-7; perhaps TRBD1 as D (6 bases). The CDR3 spans 14 residues. Germline CDR1 is SGHDT and CDR2 is YYEEEE. Deletions cut 0 bases from V and 7 bases from J, with 14 bases between.

The chain couples TRBV19 to TRBJ1-5, with 8 bases matching TRBD1. This CDR3 is 16 amino acids long. From germline, CDR1 is LNHDA and CDR2 SQIVND (reference sequence). V lost 5 bases, J lost 7 bases, and 13 bases stayed unmatched. CDR3 DNA: TGTGCCAGTAGTCTCATTCCCGGGACAGGAACCCAGCCCCAGCATTTT. It yields the protein CASSLIPGTGTQPQHF. Looking up the rest from reference TRBV19 and TRBJ1-5 gives the full variable domain: DGGITQSPKYLFRKEGQNVTLSCEQNLNHDAMYWYRQDPGQGLRLIYYSQIVNDFQKGDIAEGYSVSREKKESFPLTVTSAQKNPTAFYLCASSLIPGTGTQPQHFGDGTRLSIL.

V usage is TRBV5-1 and J usage is TRBJ1-3; D unclear. The germline V gene has CDR1 SGHRS and CDR2 YFSETQ. The V end lost 0 bases, the J end lost 3 bases, and 7 bases lay between the germline ends. This CDR3 has 14 amino acids. CDR3 bases: TGCGCCAGCAGCTTGGGCCGGGTTGGAAACACCATATATTTT. Protein product: CASSLGRVGNTIYF.

This rearrangement joins TRBV19 to TRBJ2-3; 8 bases match TRBD1. V gave up 3 bases and J gave up 1 base; unmatched junction bases: 6. The CDR3 contains 16 residues. Germline V gene lookup returns CDR1 LNHDA and CDR2 SQIVND (reference sequence). The CDR3 spells CASSIGTGEGTDTQYF. CDR3 DNA: TGTGCCAGTAGTATCGGGACAGGTGAGGGCACAGATACGCAGTATTTT. The full variable domain, in which reference TRBV19 and TRBJ2-3 provide the parts outside the CDR3, is DGGITQSPKYLFRKEGQNVTLSCEQNLNHDAMYWYRQDPGQGLRLIYYSQIVNDFQKGDIAEGYSVSREKKESFPLTVTSAQKNPTAFYLCASSIGTGEGTDTQYFGPGTRLTVL.

The chain recombines TRBV3-1 (or the pseudogene TRBV3-2) with TRBJ2-7, with 9 bases identical to TRBD1. CDR1 and CDR2 (germline): LGHDT, YNNKEL (reference sequence). This CDR3 region has 15 residues. The V gene end was trimmed by 1 base and the J gene end by 5 bases; junction bases not matched to a gene: 6. This chain's CDR3 is CASSQGGTGIDEQYF. The CDR3 bases are TGTGCCAGCAGCCAAGGGGGGACAGGGATCGACGAGCAGTACTTC.

The chain couples TRBV27 to TRBJ1-6, with 7 nucleotides matching TRBD1. Unmatched junction bases numbered 4, after V lost 5 bases and J lost 9 bases. CDR3 size: 13 residues. Germline assignment: CDR1 MNHEY and CDR2 SMNVEV (reference sequence). DNA of the CDR3: TGTGCCAGCAGTACCGACAGGGTTTCACCCCTCCACTTT. Translating gives CASSTDRVSPLHF.

The rearrangement uses TRBV18 and TRBJ2-3; a weak D match, TRBD2 (5 bases). The germline V and J ends were trimmed by 2 bases and 3 bases, with 9 bases remaining between them. Germline V gene sequence: CDR1 KGHSH, CDR2 LQKENI. CDR3 size: 14 residues. As DNA, the CDR3 is TGTGCCAGCTCACCAGCCGGCGGGACAGATACGCAGTATTTT. As protein: CASSPAGGTDTQYF. The variable domain in full, completed from reference TRBV18 and TRBJ2-3, reads NAGVMQNPRHLVRRRGQEARLRCSPMKGHSHVYWYRQLPEEGLKFMVYLQKENIIDESGMPKERFSAEFPKEGPSILRIQQVVRGDSAAYFCASSPAGGTDTQYFGPGTRLTVL.

V and J are TRBV3-1 (or the pseudogene TRBV3-2) and TRBJ2-1; 9 positions agree with TRBD2. The CDR3 length is 16 residues. Germline CDR1 is LGHDT and CDR2 is YNNKEL (reference sequence). J lost 4 bases, V lost 4 bases, and 8 bases had no gene match. The CDR3 DNA follows: TGTGCCAGCAGCCTGTACGGGACTAGCACTTACAATGAGCAGTTCTTC. Residues: CASSLYGTSTYNEQFF.

The chain employs TRBV27 and TRBJ1-2, with D uncertain. V lost 6 bases and J lost 0, with 14 bases in between. The CDR3 length is 15 residues. Per the germline V gene, CDR1 is MNHEY and CDR2 is SMNVEV (reference sequence). CDR3 DNA: TGTGCCAGCAGGCCAGGCCTGACCACTAACTATGGCTACACCTTC. Translation gives CASRPGLTTNYGYTF.

V and J are TRBV2 and TRBJ1-1; TRBD1 agrees at 8 bases. With 7 bases clipped from V and 11 bases from J, the junction kept 18 bases outside the gene matches. Germline V gene data show CDR1 as SNHLY and CDR2 as FYNNEI. The CDR3 contains 15 residues. The CDR3 DNA follows: TGTGCCAGCAACATGCAGGGGGCGAAATCGGTGGAGGCTTTCTTT. Protein product: CASNMQGAKSVEAFF. The variable domain in full, completed from reference TRBV2 and TRBJ1-1, reads EPEVTQTPSHQVTQMGQEVILRCVPISNHLYFYWYRQILGQKVEFLVSFYNNEISEKSEIFDDQFSVERPDGSNFTLKIRSTKLEDSAMYFCASNMQGAKSVEAFFGQGTRLTVV.

V and J are TRBV2 and TRBJ2-3; tentatively, D is TRBD2 (6 bases). Deletions cut 6 bases from V and 2 bases from J, with 15 bases between. Looked up from germline, CDR1 is SNHLY and CDR2 is FYNNEI. The CDR3 has 15 residues. CDR3 sequence reads: CASSPIGGTTDTQYF. CDR3 coding DNA: TGTGCCAGCAGCCCAATTGGGGGGACCACAGATACGCAGTATTTT.